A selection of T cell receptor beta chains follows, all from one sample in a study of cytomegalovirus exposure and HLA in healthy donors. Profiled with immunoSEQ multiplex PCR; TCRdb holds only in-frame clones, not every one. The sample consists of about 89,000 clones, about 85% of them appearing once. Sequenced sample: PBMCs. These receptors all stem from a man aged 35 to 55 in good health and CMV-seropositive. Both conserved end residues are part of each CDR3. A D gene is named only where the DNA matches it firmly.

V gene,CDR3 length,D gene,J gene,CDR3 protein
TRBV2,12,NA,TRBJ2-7,CASTGSSYEQYF
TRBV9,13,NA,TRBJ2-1,CASSVAEAGEQFF
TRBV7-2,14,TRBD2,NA,CASSMTSGTYEQYF
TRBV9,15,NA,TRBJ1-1,CASSVGPGRDTEAFF
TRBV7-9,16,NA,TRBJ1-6,CAGSTTGSSYNSPLHF
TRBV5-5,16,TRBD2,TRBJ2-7,CASSLPLAGGSGEQYF
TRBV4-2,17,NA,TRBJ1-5,CASSQERQPYSNQPQHF
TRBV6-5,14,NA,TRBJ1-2,CASSYGAPNYGYTF
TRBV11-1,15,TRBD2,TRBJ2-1,CASSSSGLAGGSGFF
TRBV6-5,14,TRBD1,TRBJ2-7,CASSYAGTGYEQYF
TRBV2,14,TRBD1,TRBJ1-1,CASSPGQENTEAFF
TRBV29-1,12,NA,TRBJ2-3,CSVEYPADTQYF
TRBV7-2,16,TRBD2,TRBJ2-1,CASSQTSGRRGDEQFF
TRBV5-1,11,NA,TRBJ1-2,CASSPGYGYTF
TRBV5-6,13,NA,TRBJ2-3,CASSRLGTDTQYF
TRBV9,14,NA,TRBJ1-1,CASSVESRGTEAFF
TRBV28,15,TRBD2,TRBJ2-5,CASKSSASGRVYQYF
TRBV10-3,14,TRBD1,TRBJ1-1,CASRTGGTNTEAFF
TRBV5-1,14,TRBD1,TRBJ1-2,CASSFRQGVYGYTF
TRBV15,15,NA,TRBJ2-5,CATSRGDGGQETQYF
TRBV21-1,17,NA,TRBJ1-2,CASSKRSGDRGLYGYTF
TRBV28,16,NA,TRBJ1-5,CASSPFGEGLNQPQHF
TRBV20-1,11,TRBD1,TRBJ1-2,CSAGGIYGYTF
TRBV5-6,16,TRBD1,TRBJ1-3,CASSFPRDSSGNTIYF
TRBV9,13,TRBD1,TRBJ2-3,CASSKGTADTQYF
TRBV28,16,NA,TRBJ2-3,CASSSSGSPSTDTQYF
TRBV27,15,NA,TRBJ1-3,CASSLAGGSGNTIYF
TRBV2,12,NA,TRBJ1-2,CASKKEVVGYTF
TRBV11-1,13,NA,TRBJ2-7,CASSLRDTYEQYF
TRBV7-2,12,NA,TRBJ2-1,CASSLAANEQFF
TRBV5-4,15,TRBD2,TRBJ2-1,CASSSGGTNNNEQFF
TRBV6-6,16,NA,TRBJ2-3,CASSYSGGLARDTQYF
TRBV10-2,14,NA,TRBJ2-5,CASSGIDRRETQYF
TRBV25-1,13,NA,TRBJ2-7,CASSVPGRGGQYF
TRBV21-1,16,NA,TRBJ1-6,CATQGKGSSYNSPLHF
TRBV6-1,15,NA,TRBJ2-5,CASSEAQGRGETQYF
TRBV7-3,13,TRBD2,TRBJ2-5,CASAGGPQETQYF
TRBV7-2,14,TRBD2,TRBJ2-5,CASSPWTSGETQYF
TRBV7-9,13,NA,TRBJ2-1,CASSSLAENEQFF
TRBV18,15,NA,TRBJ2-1,CASSPAIGSYNEQFF
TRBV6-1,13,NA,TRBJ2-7,CASSYVLNYEQYF
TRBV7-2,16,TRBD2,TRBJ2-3,CASSFAPGGGTDTQYF
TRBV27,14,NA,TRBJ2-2,CASSFFGSTGELFF
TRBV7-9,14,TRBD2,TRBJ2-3,CASSLTSDTDTQYF
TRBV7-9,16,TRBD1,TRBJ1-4,CASSRTGGIVPEKLFF
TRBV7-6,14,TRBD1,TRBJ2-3,CASSLGQSKGTQYF